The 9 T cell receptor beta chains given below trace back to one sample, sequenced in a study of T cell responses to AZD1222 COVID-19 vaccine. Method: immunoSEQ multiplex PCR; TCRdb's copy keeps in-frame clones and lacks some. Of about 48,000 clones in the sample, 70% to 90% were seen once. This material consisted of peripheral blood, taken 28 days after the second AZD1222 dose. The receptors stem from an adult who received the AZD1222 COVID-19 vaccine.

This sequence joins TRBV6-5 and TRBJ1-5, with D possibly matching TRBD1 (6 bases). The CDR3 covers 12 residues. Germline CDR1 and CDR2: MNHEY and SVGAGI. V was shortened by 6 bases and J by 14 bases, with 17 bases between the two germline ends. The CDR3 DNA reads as TGTGCCAGCAGGCACAGGGCCGGGGGGGAGCATTTT. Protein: CASRHRAGGEHF.

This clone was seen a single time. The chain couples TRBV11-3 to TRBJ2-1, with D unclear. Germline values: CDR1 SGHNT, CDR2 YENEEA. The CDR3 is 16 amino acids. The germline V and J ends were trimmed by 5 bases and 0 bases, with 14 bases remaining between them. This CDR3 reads CASSPHRRSSYNEQFF. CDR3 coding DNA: TGTGCCAGCAGCCCCCATCGCCGTAGCTCCTACAATGAGCAGTTCTTC.

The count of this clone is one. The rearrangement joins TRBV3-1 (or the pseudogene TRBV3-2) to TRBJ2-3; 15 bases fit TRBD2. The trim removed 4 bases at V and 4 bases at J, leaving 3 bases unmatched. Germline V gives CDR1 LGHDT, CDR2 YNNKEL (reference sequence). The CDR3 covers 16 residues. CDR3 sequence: CASSLGLAGGADTQYF. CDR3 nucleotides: TGTGCCAGCAGCCTGGGACTAGCGGGAGGCGCAGATACGCAGTATTTT.

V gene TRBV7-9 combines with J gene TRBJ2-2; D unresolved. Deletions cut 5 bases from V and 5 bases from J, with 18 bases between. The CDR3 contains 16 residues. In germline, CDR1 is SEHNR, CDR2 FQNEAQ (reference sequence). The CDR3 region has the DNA TGTGCCAGCAGCCCCCCCGGCAGCCAAGGGACCGGGGAGCTGTTTTTT. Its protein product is CASSPPGSQGTGELFF.

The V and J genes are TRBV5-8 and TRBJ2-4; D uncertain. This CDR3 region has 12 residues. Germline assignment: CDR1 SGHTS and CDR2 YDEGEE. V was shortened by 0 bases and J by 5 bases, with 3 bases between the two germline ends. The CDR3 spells CASSLAQNIQYF. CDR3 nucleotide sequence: TGTGCCAGCAGCTTGGCCCAAAACATTCAGTACTTC.

In DNA, the CDR3 is TGTGCCAGCAGCTTGGGGGCCGCGGCCGTGAACACTGAAGCTTTCTTT. It yields the protein CASSLGAAAVNTEAFF. The J gene is TRBJ1-1, the V gene TRBV5-4; D gene uncertain. The V end was cut by 0 bases, the J end by 0 bases, with 12 bases between. CDR3 size: 16 residues. Germline V gene data show CDR1 as SGHNT and CDR2 as YYREEE (reference sequence).

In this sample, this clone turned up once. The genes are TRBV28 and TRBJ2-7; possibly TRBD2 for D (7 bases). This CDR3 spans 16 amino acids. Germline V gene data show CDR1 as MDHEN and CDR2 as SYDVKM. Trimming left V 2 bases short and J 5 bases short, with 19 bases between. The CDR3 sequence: CASSLMRGGGSDEQYF. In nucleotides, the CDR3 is TGTGCCAGCAGTTTAATGAGGGGGGGCGGATCGGACGAGCAGTACTTC.

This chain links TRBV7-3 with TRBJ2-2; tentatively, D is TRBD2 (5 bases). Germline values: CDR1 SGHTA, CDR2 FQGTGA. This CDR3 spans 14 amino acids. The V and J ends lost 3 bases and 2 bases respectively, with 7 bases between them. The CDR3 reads CASSFGVNTGELFF. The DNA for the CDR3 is TGTGCCAGCAGCTTCGGGGTAAACACCGGGGAGCTGTTTTTT.

The CDR3 nucleotides read TGTGCCACAGTTAGAACTGCGGAGGAAAAACTGTTTTTT. Translated: CATVRTAEEKLFF. The chain combines TRBV28 with TRBJ1-4; D is undetermined. The V and J ends lost 10 bases and 8 bases respectively, with 17 bases between them. The CDR3 has 13 residues. Germline CDR1 MDHEN, CDR2 SYDVKM.